This T cell receptor beta chain appears in the sequencing data of a study of technical replicates of blood from four donors (dated by TCRdb to 2016 to 2017). The library was produced with the immunoSEQ multiplex PCR assay. TCRdb's version of the immuneACCESS table is confined to in-frame rearrangements and falls short of the full clone set. An unresolved V gene accounts for under half of the shortfall where checked; the remainder is of unknown origin. A total of tens of thousands of clones appear in this sample, approximately 94% of them only once. The biggest ten clones account for under 0.5% of the sample. With respect to this clone: Its antigen is currently not known. No qualities accompany the bases; no much larger clone lies one base away.

The CDR3 measures 15 amino acids from cysteine to phenylalanine. Only CDR3 DNA remains: 45 bases, in frame from the first base. Trimming removed 3 bases from V and 2 bases from J, leaving 17 bases between the germline ends. Looking up the germline V gene yields CDR1 SQVTM and CDR2 ANQGSEA. The TCR comes from a human donor in good health. The chain is assembled from TRBV29-1 and TRBJ2-7; the D gene is perhaps TRBD2, on 5 matching bases. Material: T cells isolated from PBMCs. CDR3 loop: CSVEGVFVGTYEQYF. In nucleotides, the sequence is TGCAGCGTTGAGGGAGTCTTCGTTGGGACCTACGAGCAGTACTTC.